The 25 T cell receptor beta chains given below trace back to one sample, sequenced in a study of shared clonotypes between healthy human individuals. Method: immunoSEQ multiplex PCR; TCRdb's copy keeps in-frame clones and lacks some. The sample yields around 2.1 million clones, more than 90% seen once. The specimen was naive CD4+ T cells sorted from blood. Specified subset: CD45RA+ positively selected. These TCRs come from a man aged 18-30 years in good health.

The J gene is TRBJ2-3, the V gene TRBV9; D tentatively reads TRBD1 or TRBD2 (6 bases each). Germline CDR1 SGDLS, CDR2 YYNGEE. The V end lost 0 bases, the J end lost 1 base, and 12 bases lay between the germline ends. CDR3 size: 16 residues. Here the CDR3 DNA reads TGTGCCAGCAGCGTAGGAATCGGGGGCGGCACAGATACGCAGTATTTT. Translating gives CASSVGIGGGTDTQYF.

Points on this clone: The same CDR3 also results from other DNA sequences found in this sample. V usage is TRBV10-3 and J usage is TRBJ2-7; tentatively, D is TRBD1 (5 bases). The V and J ends lost 1 base and 4 bases respectively, with 11 bases between them. CDR3 length equals 14 residues. Germline CDR1 reads ENHRY; CDR2 reads SYGVKD. CDR3 coding DNA: TGTGCCATCAGTGAGTTGGCAGGGTCGTACGAGCAGTACTTC. Its translation is CAISELAGSYEQYF.

The V and J genes are TRBV5-1 and TRBJ1-4, with TRBD1 matching 8 bases. V lost 0 bases, J lost 6 bases, and 4 bases stayed unmatched. The CDR3 consists of 15 residues. CDR1 and CDR2 from the germline V gene are SGHRS and YFSETQ. CDR3 nucleotides: TGCGCCAGCAGCTTGGCCTCACAGGGGGATGAAAAACTGTTTTTT. Amino acids: CASSLASQGDEKLFF. Variable domain in full (rest from reference TRBV5-1 and TRBJ1-4): KAGVTQTPRYLIKTRGQQVTLSCSPISGHRSVSWYQQTPGQGLQFLFEYFSETQRNKGNFPGRFSGRQFSNSRSEMNVSTLELGDSALYLCASSLASQGDEKLFFGSGTQLSVL.

V and J are TRBV11-3 and TRBJ2-1; the D is unclear. This CDR3 has 13 amino acids. V was clipped by 1 base and J by 9 bases, with 10 bases between them. Germline-derived CDR1 and CDR2 are SGHNT and YENEEA. The DNA of the CDR3 is TGTGCCAGCAGCTTAGGGTTAGCCGCTGAGCAGTTCTTC. Translating it yields CASSLGLAAEQFF.

The V and J genes are TRBV2 and TRBJ1-5; 7 nucleotides match TRBD1. V shed 7 bases and J 3 bases; nucleotides not matched to a gene: 9. The germline CDR1 and CDR2 sequences are SNHLY and FYNNEI. The CDR3 consists of 15 residues. The chain's CDR3 is CASTAQGDVNQPQHF. In DNA form, the CDR3 reads TGTGCCAGCACCGCCCAGGGGGACGTCAATCAGCCCCAGCATTTT.

The chain links TRBV30 to TRBJ1-6; a weak D match, TRBD1 (5 bases). The V end lost 3 bases, the J end lost 7 bases, and 13 bases lay between the germline ends. The CDR3 is 14 amino acids. The V gene's germline CDR1 is GTSNPN and CDR2 SVGIG (reference sequence). The CDR3 protein is CAWRPGRENSPLHF. The CDR3 coding sequence is TGTGCCTGGAGACCGGGGCGTGAAAATTCACCCCTCCACTTT.

The rearrangement links TRBV10-3 to TRBJ2-5; D is uncertain. Germline V gene lookup returns CDR1 ENHRY and CDR2 SYGVKD. V was pared by 4 bases and J by 3 bases, with 9 bases between. This CDR3 is built from 13 residues. CDR3 sequence: CAISVDSKETQYF. DNA for the CDR3: TGTGCCATCAGTGTTGATTCTAAAGAGACCCAGTACTTC.

J is TRBJ2-7 and V is TRBV5-1; 10 bases line up with TRBD1. This CDR3 contains 15 residues. CDR1 and CDR2 from the germline V gene are SGHRS and YFSETQ. The ends lost 2 bases at V and 5 bases at J; junction bases unmatched: 7. CDR3 residues: CASSFTGTGDHEQYF. Here the CDR3 DNA reads TGCGCCAGCAGCTTCACCGGGACAGGGGACCACGAGCAGTACTTC.

The chain has TRBV6-5 and TRBJ2-7, with 7 positions matching TRBD1. The ends lost 2 bases at V and 4 bases at J; junction bases unmatched: 2. The germline V gene encodes CDR1 MNHEY and CDR2 SVGAGI. This CDR3 spans 13 amino acids. This chain's CDR3 is CASSYDREYEQYF. CDR3 DNA: TGTGCCAGCAGTTACGACAGGGAGTACGAGCAGTACTTC.

The V gene is TRBV6-1, the J gene TRBJ2-1; D is perhaps TRBD1 or TRBD2 (6 bases each). Looked up from germline, CDR1 is MNHNS and CDR2 is SASEGT. Trimming removed 9 bases from V and 10 bases from J, with 16 bases in between. The CDR3 spans 12 residues. CDR3 sequence: CASRRGVPEQFF. The CDR3 DNA reads TGTGCCAGTAGGAGGGGGGTCCCCGAGCAGTTCTTC.

This chain links TRBV10-3 with TRBJ1-1, with 8 bases aligning to TRBD1. The CDR3 length is 14 residues. CDR1 ENHRY and CDR2 SYGVKD come from the germline V gene. V lost 9 bases and J lost 5; bases outside the gene matches: 11. CDR3 protein: CAMSEQGAETEAFF. In nucleotides, the CDR3 is TGTGCCATGTCTGAGCAGGGGGCAGAGACTGAAGCTTTCTTT.

The chain joins TRBV6-5 to TRBJ2-5; 10 nucleotides line up with TRBD1. The CDR3 loop spans 15 amino acids. Germline V gives CDR1 MNHEY, CDR2 SVGAGI. The junction had 6 bases not matched to a gene; V was cut back by 6 bases and J by 2 bases. The CDR3 spells CASSPDRGRQETQYF. The CDR3 DNA sequence: TGTGCCAGCAGCCCCGACAGGGGGCGGCAAGAGACCCAGTACTTC.

The gene calls are TRBV28 and TRBJ1-2; tentative D call: TRBD1 (6 bases). Per the germline V gene, CDR1 is MDHEN and CDR2 is SYDVKM. The CDR3 loop spans 14 amino acids. V shed 6 bases and J shed 7 bases, with 18 bases lying between them. The CDR3 region has the DNA TGTGCCAGCAGCCCCCCCGGGGGCCGGTTTGGCTACACCTTC. It specifies CASSPPGGRFGYTF.

The chain couples TRBV19 to TRBJ2-1; 11 bases match TRBD2. Germline trimming cut 7 bases from V and 9 bases from J; bases unmatched to any gene: 14. The CDR3 loop spans 16 amino acids. Germline loops: CDR1 LNHDA, CDR2 SQIVND (reference sequence). CDR3 in amino acids: CASNRLAGGRFSEQFF. The CDR3, as DNA: TGTGCCAGTAACCGTTTAGCGGGAGGGCGATTCAGTGAGCAGTTCTTC. The full variable domain, its missing parts supplied by reference TRBV19 and TRBJ2-1, is DGGITQSPKYLFRKEGQNVTLSCEQNLNHDAMYWYRQDPGQGLRLIYYSQIVNDFQKGDIAEGYSVSREKKESFPLTVTSAQKNPTAFYLCASNRLAGGRFSEQFFGPGTRLTVL.

The chain is built from TRBV18 and TRBJ2-2; 11 bases are shared with TRBD1. Germline V gene sequence: CDR1 KGHSH, CDR2 LQKENI. V shed 3 bases and J 4 bases; nucleotides not matched to a gene: 4. The CDR3 consists of 16 residues. The chain's CDR3 is CASSPRTGGTTGELFF. The CDR3 DNA reads TGTGCCAGCTCACCCCGGACAGGGGGCACCACCGGGGAGCTGTTTTTT.

The genes are TRBV6-1 and TRBJ2-5, with TRBD1 identical over 8 bases. The CDR3 totals 14 residues. Per the germline V gene, CDR1 is MNHNS and CDR2 is SASEGT. V was pared by 4 bases and J by 4 bases, with 5 bases of the junction left unmatched. CDR3 nucleotide sequence: TGTGCCAGCAGTGCCTGGACAGGGTCAGAGACCCAGTACTTC. It translates to CASSAWTGSETQYF.

The DNA of the CDR3 is TGTGCCTGGAACCCCGGCCTCCTTGGGGCCAACGTCCTGACTTTC. It specifies CAWNPGLLGANVLTF. V and J are TRBV30 and TRBJ2-6, with D unresolved. Trimming stripped 4 bases from V and 3 bases from J, with 13 bases between. CDR3 length equals 15 residues. Germline CDR1 GTSNPN, CDR2 SVGIG (reference sequence).

As for this clone: Other DNA sequences in this sample translate to the same CDR3. CDR3 loop: CASSEVSRNTEAFF. CDR3 in DNA: TGTGCCAGCAGTGAAGTTTCCAGGAACACTGAAGCTTTCTTT. The V call is TRBV2, the J call TRBJ1-1; D unclear. Per germline, CDR1 SNHLY and CDR2 FYNNEI. CDR3 size: 14 residues. Trimming removed 1 base at V and 1 base at J, with 7 bases between.

J is TRBJ1-4 and V is TRBV7-9, with TRBD1 as a possible D gene (5 bases). This CDR3 is built from 15 residues. Looked up from germline, CDR1 is SEHNR and CDR2 is FQNEAQ (reference sequence). Between the trimmed V and J ends, which lost 0 bases and 7 bases, there was a span of 12 bases. DNA of the CDR3: TGTGCCAGCAGCTTAGCTGGGGGAGTAGTTGAAAAACTGTTTTTT. This encodes CASSLAGGVVEKLFF.

V gene TRBV11-2 combines with J gene TRBJ1-2, with TRBD1 matching 7 bases. V lost 2 bases and J lost 5; bases outside the gene matches: 2. CDR3 length: 13 residues. In germline, CDR1 is SGHAT, CDR2 FQNNGV. The CDR3 coding sequence is TGTGCCAGCAGCTTACAGGGGGGATATGGCTACACCTTC. It specifies CASSLQGGYGYTF.

The rearrangement joins TRBV28 to TRBJ2-7, with TRBD1 identical over 10 bases. The CDR3 is made up of 17 amino acids. Trimming took 4 bases from V and 5 from J; bases not matched to a gene: 14. Germline CDR1 is MDHEN and CDR2 is SYDVKM. The CDR3 loop reads CASSSELGQGGIHEQYF. CDR3 bases: TGTGCCAGCAGTTCAGAACTCGGACAGGGGGGTATCCACGAGCAGTACTTC.

Concerning this clone: In the same sample, other DNA sequences code for this CDR3. This chain connects TRBV10-3 to TRBJ1-6; 10 bases map to TRBD1. Losses at the gene ends were 4 bases for V and 7 bases for J; bases not matched to a gene: 1. Germline CDR1 reads ENHRY; CDR2 reads SYGVKD. The CDR3 spans 14 residues. CDR3 region: CAISGDRGNSPLHF. In DNA, the CDR3 is TGTGCCATCAGTGGGGACAGGGGAAATTCACCCCTCCACTTT.

The rearrangement links TRBV29-1 to TRBJ1-6, with D hard to call. The V end was cut by 8 bases, the J end by 8 bases, with 4 bases between. Germline V gene data show CDR1 as SQVTM and CDR2 as ANQGSEA. The CDR3 is made up of 9 amino acids. DNA of the CDR3: TGCAGCCGAGATTCACCCCTCCACTTT. Protein sequence: CSRDSPLHF.

As for this clone: At the DNA level, this CDR3 is encoded by other sequences in the same sample as well. V usage is TRBV30 and J usage is TRBJ2-3; TRBD1 agrees at 8 bases. The CDR3 sequence is 15 residues long. Germline loops: CDR1 GTSNPN, CDR2 SVGIG (reference sequence). Trimming removed 0 bases from V and 2 bases from J; junction bases left unmatched: 4. The CDR3 sequence: CAWSVGQGNTDTQYF. DNA for the CDR3: TGTGCCTGGAGTGTAGGACAGGGAAACACAGATACGCAGTATTTT.

A single count supports this clone. DNA of the CDR3: TGTGCCATCAGGTCCAGGGGGGCAGGCACTGAAGCTTTCTTT. Translated, it gives CAIRSRGAGTEAFF. This chain uses TRBV10-3 with TRBJ1-1; 7 bases agree with TRBD1. The CDR3 spans 14 residues. Trimming cost V 6 bases and J 4 bases; bases outside gene matches: 8. Germline loops: CDR1 ENHRY, CDR2 SYGVKD.